This is a list of T cell receptor beta chains from one sample in a study of T cell responses to AZD1222 COVID-19 vaccine. Produced via immunoSEQ multiplex PCR; TCRdb's table is partial and in-frame only. Seen here are fewer than 180,000 clones, about 92% observed once, and the top ten hold roughly 3.4%. The source was peripheral blood, collected 28 days after the second AZD1222 dose. The receptors here all came from an adult who received the AZD1222 COVID-19 vaccine. The CDR3 runs from the conserved cysteine through the conserved F or W. A D gene is named only where the DNA matches it firmly. Only some rows state a clone size, as once, few, many or a class for expanded clones.

j_gene	d_gene	v_gene	abundance	CDR3aa	CDR3nt
TRBJ2-7	-	TRBV12-3/TRBV12-4	-	CASSLRSSYEQYF	TGTGCCAGCAGTTTAAGGTCCTCCTACGAGCAGTACTTC
TRBJ2-7	-	TRBV7-9	-	CASSRSGYEQYF	TGTGCCAGCAGCAGGAGCGGCTACGAGCAGTACTTC
TRBJ1-1	TRBD1	TRBV27	-	CASSSSSDRGRTEAFF	TGTGCCAGCAGTTCCAGTTCCGACAGGGGAAGGACTGAAGCTTTCTTT
TRBJ2-7	-	TRBV4-1	-	CASSYHYEQYF	TGCGCCAGCAGCTACCACTACGAGCAGTACTTC
TRBJ2-3	-	TRBV27	-	CASTPGDAGTDTQYF	TGTGCCAGCACCCCTGGGGACGCAGGCACAGATACGCAGTATTTT
TRBJ2-7	TRBD2	TRBV19	-	CATQGSGSSYEQYF	TGTGCCACTCAGGGAAGCGGGAGTTCCTACGAGCAGTACTTC
TRBJ2-1	-	TRBV24-1	few	CATSDTRDYNEQFF	TGTGCCACCAGTGATACCCGGGACTACAATGAGCAGTTCTTC
TRBJ1-2	-	TRBV6-5	-	CASTYRGGFNGYTF	TGTGCCAGCACTTACCGTGGGGGATTCAATGGCTACACCTTC
TRBJ2-1	-	TRBV29-1	-	CSVEDFGALSYNEQFF	TGCAGCGTTGAAGATTTTGGGGCGCTCTCCTACAATGAGCAGTTCTTC
TRBJ2-1	TRBD2	TRBV19	-	CASSIVRTSAVYNEQFF	TGTGCCAGTAGTATTGTGCGGACTAGCGCAGTCTACAATGAGCAGTTCTTC
TRBJ1-2	TRBD1	TRBV28	-	CAGQQGGYGYTF	TGTGCCGGCCAGCAGGGGGGCTATGGCTACACCTTC
TRBJ1-1	-	TRBV6-5	once	CASSYSRGTEAFF	TGTGCCAGCAGTTACTCCCGGGGGACTGAAGCTTTCTTT
TRBJ2-5	TRBD2	TRBV28	-	CASSLGTSGSETQYF	TGTGCCAGCAGTTTAGGGACTAGCGGGAGTGAGACCCAGTACTTC
TRBJ1-6	-	TRBV30	-	CAWSVRGDSPLHF	TGTGCCTGGAGTGTACGGGGGGATTCACCCCTCCACTTT
TRBJ2-2	TRBD2	TRBV7-9	-	CASSLYTSGTGELFF	TGTGCCAGCAGCTTATATACTAGCGGGACCGGGGAGCTGTTTTTT
TRBJ1-1	-	TRBV6-2/TRBV6-3	-	CASSPGAQNTEAFF	TGTGCCAGCAGCCCGGGGGCCCAGAACACTGAAGCTTTCTTT
TRBJ1-3	-	TRBV27	-	CASSARRDSGNTIYF	TGTGCCAGCAGCGCCCGCAGGGACTCTGGAAACACCATATATTTT
TRBJ2-2	TRBD2	TRBV19	many	CASSAGLAGVTGELFF	TGTGCCAGTAGTGCCGGACTAGCGGGAGTTACCGGGGAGCTGTTTTTT
TRBJ2-7	-	TRBV5-4	once	CASSLAGAVDYEQYF	TGTGCCAGCAGCTTGGCCGGGGCTGTCGATTACGAGCAGTACTTC
TRBJ2-5	-	TRBV28	-	CASRTAGWETQYF	TGTGCCAGCAGAACCGCGGGATGGGAGACCCAGTACTTC
TRBJ1-2	TRBD1	TRBV2	-	CASSSTDRGLGGYTF	TGTGCCAGCAGCTCTACCGACAGGGGGCTCGGGGGCTACACCTTC
TRBJ1-2	-	TRBV5-4	-	CASSHSGLLNVGYTF	TGTGCCAGCAGCCATTCGGGACTCCTGAACGTTGGCTACACCTTC
TRBJ1-4	TRBD1	TRBV29-1	-	CSVDRGDEKLFF	TGCAGCGTGGACAGGGGCGATGAAAAACTGTTTTTT
TRBJ2-3	TRBD1	TRBV19	-	CASSPTGQGSTDTQYF	TGTGCCAGTAGCCCTACGGGACAGGGGAGCACAGATACGCAGTATTTT
TRBJ1-6	TRBD1	TRBV2	-	CASSDWDRNSPLHF	TGTGCCAGCAGTGACTGGGACAGGAATTCACCCCTCCACTTT
TRBJ1-6	-	TRBV24-1	once	CATSDSGLSPLHF	TGTGCCACCAGTGATTCGGGACTATCACCCCTCCACTTT
TRBJ1-2	TRBD1	TRBV18	once	CASSPLGTELGYTF	TGTGCCAGCTCACCCCTAGGGACAGAGCTTGGCTACACCTTC
TRBJ1-1	-	TRBV3-1/TRBV3-2	-	CASSQDEVRESEAFF	TGTGCCAGCAGCCAAGATGAGGTCAGGGAGAGTGAAGCTTTCTTT
TRBJ1-5	-	TRBV10-2	-	CASRQGRGLNQPQHF	TGCGCCAGCAGACAGGGAAGGGGCCTCAATCAGCCCCAGCATTTT
TRBJ1-6	-	TRBV6-6	-	CASSLSGRSNNSPLHF	TGTGCCAGCAGTCTTAGTGGCCGTTCCAATAATTCACCCCTCCACTTT
TRBJ1-1	TRBD1	TRBV7-8	-	CASSADRGVNTEAFF	TGTGCCAGCAGCGCCGACAGGGGCGTGAACACTGAAGCTTTCTTT
TRBJ1-1	-	TRBV24-1	-	CATSLGDTEAFF	TGTGCCACCAGTTTGGGGGACACTGAAGCTTTCTTT
TRBJ1-2	TRBD1	TRBV6-2/TRBV6-3	-	CASSLDRLYGYTF	TGTGCCAGCAGTTTGGACAGGCTCTATGGCTACACCTTC
TRBJ2-2	TRBD2	TRBV7-6	-	CASSFKLRGSPGELFF	TGTGCCAGCAGCTTTAAGCTCCGCGGGAGTCCCGGGGAGCTGTTTTTT
TRBJ1-2	-	TRBV9	-	CASSVGRHGYTF	TGTGCCAGCAGCGTAGGTCGACATGGCTACACCTTC
TRBJ1-2	-	TRBV14	-	CASRDILKSGYTF	TGTGCCAGCCGGGACATCTTAAAGTCTGGCTACACCTTC
TRBJ1-1	-	TRBV7-8	-	CASSLLVNTEAFF	TGTGCCAGCAGCTTACTGGTCAACACTGAAGCTTTCTTT
TRBJ2-5	-	TRBV5-4	once	CASSLETRVGETQYF	TGTGCCAGCAGCTTGGAGACTCGTGTGGGGGAGACCCAGTACTTC
TRBJ1-2	-	TRBV24-1	once	CATSGGQGEGYTF	TGTGCCACCAGCGGCGGGCAGGGTGAAGGCTACACCTTC
TRBJ2-7	TRBD2	TRBV19	-	CASSETSGQNLQQYF	TGTGCCAGTAGCGAAACTAGCGGGCAGAATCTCCAGCAGTACTTC
TRBJ1-2	-	TRBV7-8	-	CASGGVDLRYGYTF	TGTGCCAGCGGGGGGGTTGATTTACGTTATGGCTACACCTTC
TRBJ2-7	TRBD1	TRBV6-5	-	CASRTGQAYEQYF	TGTGCCAGCAGGACGGGACAGGCCTACGAGCAGTACTTC
TRBJ2-3	TRBD1	TRBV19	-	CASRRTGITTDTQYF	TGTGCCAGTAGGCGGACAGGAATAACTACAGATACGCAGTATTTT
TRBJ2-2	TRBD1	TRBV5-1	-	CASSAAQGALAGELFF	TGCGCCAGCAGCGCGGCTCAGGGGGCCCTGGCCGGGGAGCTGTTTTTT